These T cell receptor beta chains were read from a single sample in a study of blood T cell repertoires in COVID-19. Profiling relied on immunoSEQ multiplex PCR, and the TCRdb table lists in-frame clones only, not all of them. Of around 300,000 clones in the sample, 85% to 90% were seen once. The source material was peripheral blood. Source of these receptors: a woman in her thirties with COVID-19, enrolled during active disease. Each CDR3 is given with its conserved first and last residue. Each record gives: D gene, J gene, V gene, CDR3 protein, CDR3 DNA. D genes are given only for firm matches.

d_gene: TRBD1
j_gene: TRBJ1-1
v_gene: TRBV6-2/TRBV6-3
CDR3aa: CASRYGQATEAFF
CDR3nt: TGTGCCAGCAGGTACGGACAGGCCACTGAAGCTTTCTTT

d_gene: -
j_gene: TRBJ1-5
v_gene: TRBV27
CDR3aa: CASSPRVWGNQPQHF
CDR3nt: TGTGCCAGCAGTCCCCGGGTTTGGGGCAATCAGCCCCAGCATTTT

d_gene: -
j_gene: TRBJ1-1
v_gene: TRBV12-3/TRBV12-4
CDR3aa: CASTIDRLTFF
CDR3nt: TGTGCCAGCACCATTGACAGGCTAACTTTCTTT

d_gene: -
j_gene: TRBJ2-2
v_gene: TRBV18
CDR3aa: CASSYQEGLLTGELFF
CDR3nt: TGTGCCAGCTCTTACCAGGAAGGTCTGCTCACCGGGGAGCTGTTTTTT

d_gene: -
j_gene: TRBJ1-5
v_gene: TRBV6-1
CDR3aa: CASSEATSLEVPQHF
CDR3nt: TGTGCCAGCAGTGAAGCGACCAGTCTCGAGGTGCCCCAGCATTTT

d_gene: TRBD2
j_gene: TRBJ2-3
v_gene: TRBV5-7
CDR3aa: CASSPIAGGNSSTDTQYF
CDR3nt: TGTGCCAGCAGTCCGATAGCGGGAGGTAATTCTAGCACAGATACGCAGTATTTT

d_gene: TRBD1
j_gene: TRBJ2-5
v_gene: TRBV11-1
CDR3aa: CASSSTGTGGGETQYF
CDR3nt: TGTGCCAGCAGCTCTACCGGGACAGGAGGCGGAGAGACCCAGTACTTC

d_gene: -
j_gene: TRBJ2-5
v_gene: TRBV2
CDR3aa: CASMRQQETQYF
CDR3nt: TGTGCCAGCATGAGACAGCAAGAGACCCAGTACTTC

d_gene: TRBD2
j_gene: TRBJ2-3
v_gene: TRBV7-9
CDR3aa: CASSPRTSGSRTDTQYF
CDR3nt: TGTGCCAGCAGCCCTCGGACTAGCGGGAGCCGAACAGATACGCAGTATTTT

d_gene: TRBD1
j_gene: TRBJ1-1
v_gene: TRBV5-6
CDR3aa: CASSLETGRGNTEAFF
CDR3nt: TGTGCCAGCAGTCTCGAGACAGGGCGGGGGAACACTGAAGCTTTCTTT

d_gene: -
j_gene: TRBJ2-7
v_gene: TRBV10-2
CDR3aa: CASRRGYYEQYF
CDR3nt: TGCGCCAGCCGCAGGGGTTACTACGAGCAGTACTTC

d_gene: -
j_gene: TRBJ2-7
v_gene: TRBV5-1
CDR3aa: CASSWGGPPDEQYF
CDR3nt: TGCGCCAGCAGCTGGGGAGGACCCCCGGACGAGCAGTACTTC

d_gene: -
j_gene: TRBJ1-6
v_gene: TRBV28
CDR3aa: CASSSGRGTSYNSPLHF
CDR3nt: TGTGCCAGCAGTTCGGGGAGGGGGACCTCCTATAATTCACCCCTCCACTTT

d_gene: TRBD1
j_gene: TRBJ1-1
v_gene: TRBV29-1
CDR3aa: CSPLRGRENTEAFF
CDR3nt: TGCAGCCCCCTAAGGGGGCGGGAGAACACTGAAGCTTTCTTT

d_gene: -
j_gene: TRBJ2-1
v_gene: TRBV27
CDR3aa: CASSPTSRGSYNEQFF
CDR3nt: TGTGCCAGCAGTCCTACTTCCAGGGGTTCCTACAATGAGCAGTTCTTC

d_gene: TRBD1
j_gene: TRBJ2-3
v_gene: TRBV5-1
CDR3aa: CASSEPGQGPQYF
CDR3nt: TGCGCCAGCAGCGAGCCGGGACAGGGCCCGCAGTATTTT

d_gene: -
j_gene: TRBJ2-1
v_gene: TRBV1
CDR3aa: CTSSQVLAGSYNEQFF
CDR3nt: TGCACCAGCAGCCAAGTTCTAGCCGGGTCGTACAATGAGCAGTTCTTC

d_gene: TRBD2
j_gene: TRBJ2-1
v_gene: TRBV11-2
CDR3aa: CASSLDLVSSGDNEQFF
CDR3nt: TGTGCCAGCAGCTTAGATCTTGTGTCTAGCGGAGACAATGAGCAGTTCTTC

d_gene: -
j_gene: TRBJ1-1
v_gene: TRBV25-1
CDR3aa: CASSETGGTEAFF
CDR3nt: TGTGCCAGCAGTGAAACGGGAGGCACTGAAGCTTTCTTT